The 12 T cell receptor beta chains below were found in one sample sequenced in a study of breast tumors, draining lymph nodes, adjacent tissues. Samples came from axillary lymph nodes draining the breast cancer. MiXCR, run by TCRdb on the multiplex PCR reads, gives a single entry per CDR3 protein. The sample includes around 290,000 distinct CDR3 sequences, around 31% seen only once; the top ten take approximately 1%. Specimen: axillary lymph node tissue. The source is a female donor with breast cancer. Some clones in this sample may be carry-over from other donors' samples.

This clonotype was recorded at least ten times. V is TRBV20-1 and J is TRBJ2-4; 11 bases agree with TRBD2. This CDR3 has 11 amino acids. Germline loops: CDR1 DFQATT, CDR2 SNEGSKA (reference sequence). V lost 5 bases and J lost 16; bases outside the gene matches: 7. The CDR3 DNA sequence: TGCAGTGCTGGGGCTACTAGCGGGAGTTACTTC. Translated, it gives CSAGATSGSYF.

The chain combines TRBV5-8 with TRBJ1-6; 7 bases are a match to TRBD1. The trim removed 6 bases at V and 9 bases at J, leaving 18 bases unmatched. Germline V gene sequence: CDR1 SGHTS, CDR2 YDEGEE. The CDR3 length is 17 residues. CDR3 sequence: CASTRPFGAGDSSPLHF. CDR3 sequence (DNA): TGTGCCAGCACCAGACCCTTCGGGGCAGGGGACAGTTCACCCCTCCACTTT. The full variable domain, its missing parts supplied by reference TRBV5-8 and TRBJ1-6, is EAGVTQSPTHLIKTRGQQATLRCSPISGHTSVYWYQQALGLGLQFLLWYDEGEERNRGNFPPRFSGRQFPNYSSELNVNALELEDSALYLCASTRPFGAGDSSPLHFGNGTRLTVT.

This clonotype was seen at least ten times. J is TRBJ1-2 and V is TRBV9, with D uncertain. The V end lost 4 bases, the J end lost 1 base, and 14 bases lay between the germline ends. The CDR3 consists of 15 residues. Germline CDR1 SGDLS, CDR2 YYNGEE. CDR3 in amino acids: CASSQTPNDNYGYTF. DNA for the CDR3: TGTGCCAGCAGCCAAACACCGAATGATAACTATGGCTACACCTTC. Based on the CDR3 plus reference TRBV9 and TRBJ1-2, the full variable domain is DSGVTQTPKHLITATGQRVTLRCSPRSGDLSVYWYQQSLDQGLQFLIQYYNGEERAKGNILERFSAQQFPDLHSELNLSSLELGDSALYFCASSQTPNDNYGYTFGSGTRLTVV.

Ten or more counts support this clonotype. The rearrangement uses TRBV30 and TRBJ2-2, with a weak D call TRBD2 (6 bases). This CDR3 region has 12 residues. Trimming removed 4 bases at V and 7 bases at J, with 10 bases between. CDR1 is GTSNPN, CDR2 SVGIG, per germline (reference sequence). The CDR3 region is CAWTQEGGELFF. The CDR3 region has the DNA TGTGCCTGGACCCAGGAGGGCGGGGAGCTGTTTTTT.

The chain employs TRBV2 and TRBJ1-6; 9 bases agree with TRBD1. Losses at the gene ends were 3 bases for V and 7 bases for J; bases not matched to a gene: 4. This CDR3 contains 15 residues. Germline assignment: CDR1 SNHLY and CDR2 FYNNEI. The chain's CDR3 is CASSDGQGWNSPLHF. Here the CDR3 DNA reads TGTGCCAGCAGTGACGGACAGGGGTGGAATTCACCCCTCCACTTT.

Concerning this clonotype itself: This could be a read error, since a much larger clone is one nucleotide away. V is TRBV11-3 and J is TRBJ2-1, with 9 nucleotides matching TRBD1. This CDR3 has 16 residues. Germline V gene sequence: CDR1 SGHNT, CDR2 YENEEA. This CDR3 is CAISTRPGQGRSEQFF. For the CDR3, the DNA is TGTGCCATCAGCACCCGACCGGGACAGGGCCGAAGTGAGCAGTTCTTC.

In its sample, this clonotype was seen many times. The rearrangement joins TRBV30 to TRBJ1-2; no clear D. Trimming took 2 bases from V and 7 from J, leaving 8 bases between them. The CDR3 spans 11 residues. CDR1 and CDR2 from the germline V gene are GTSNPN and SVGIG (reference sequence). CDR3 DNA sequence: TGTGCCTGGAGTCGCGGACTTGGCTACACCTTC. Translated, it gives CAWSRGLGYTF.

The rearrangement uses TRBV20-1 and TRBJ1-2; D is undetermined. The germline V gene encodes CDR1 DFQATT and CDR2 SNEGSKA (reference sequence). The CDR3 contains 12 residues. Trimming took off 2 bases at V and 6 bases at J, with 10 bases between the two ends. In DNA, the CDR3 is TGCAGTGCTAGACGGGCCCGACATGGCTACACCTTC. It specifies CSARRARHGYTF.

This clonotype was detected many times. The J gene is TRBJ2-7, the V gene TRBV29-1; weak D call: TRBD2 (5 bases). V gave up 5 bases and J gave up 2 bases, with 19 bases separating them. The CDR3 contains 15 residues. Germline assignment: CDR1 SQVTM and CDR2 ANQGSEA. The CDR3 sequence is CSVRHSGILTYEQYF. The CDR3 coding sequence is TGCAGCGTTCGACACAGCGGAATTCTTACCTACGAGCAGTACTTC.

Details on this clonotype: A much larger clone is a single base away; this may be a read error. The J gene is TRBJ2-3, the V gene TRBV14, with TRBD2 matching over 7 bases. The CDR3 is 17 amino acids. CDR1 and CDR2 (germline): SGHDN, FVKESK. The CDR3 DNA reads as TGTGTCAGCAGCCAAGCTCCTAGCGGAACTAGCACAGATACGCAGTATTTT. This sequence encodes CVSSQAPSGTSTDTQYF.

This clonotype has a count of ten or more. The chain uses TRBV29-1 and TRBJ2-2; TRBD2 agrees at 10 bases. V shed 5 bases, J shed 2 bases, and the junction held 2 bases outside the gene matches. The CDR3 is 14 residues long. Per germline, CDR1 SQVTM and CDR2 ANQGSEA. The CDR3 spells CSVWTSGNTGELFF. The DNA for the CDR3 is TGCAGCGTTTGGACTAGCGGTAACACCGGGGAGCTGTTTTTT.

This clonotype was counted many times. The junction shows a germline mismatch at one end, possibly a read error. The J gene is TRBJ2-5, the V gene TRBV9, with D hard to call. Germline V gene sequence: CDR1 SGDLS, CDR2 YYNGEE. CDR3 size: 15 residues. CDR3 bases: TGTGTCAGCAGCGTAGGGCTACTGGGGAAAGAGACCCAGTACTTC. This sequence encodes CVSSVGLLGKETQYF.